A single sample gave rise to the 21 T cell receptor beta chains below, sequenced in a study of PD-1 blockade in classical Hodgkin lymphoma. Every single patient, without exception, relapsed after autologous stem cell transplantation, and brentuximab vedotin exposure varied. Sequencing was performed with immunoSEQ multiplex PCR; in TCRdb, only in-frame clones are kept and a portion is missing. The sample records approximately 100,000 clones, 80% to 90% being singletons. The starting material was peripheral blood mononuclear cells (PBMCs), obtained before the second cycle of nivolumab. The receptor set was obtained from a human donor with classical Hodgkin lymphoma.

J is TRBJ2-7 and V is TRBV5-1; no clear D gene. The CDR3 contains 11 residues. Germline assignment: CDR1 SGHRS and CDR2 YFSETQ. V lost 1 base, J lost 7 bases, and 6 bases lay in between. The CDR3 sequence: CASSLLWEQYF. The CDR3 nucleotides are TGCGCCAGCAGCTTGTTGTGGGAGCAGTACTTC.

The V and J genes are TRBV12-5 and TRBJ1-5; 7 nucleotides match TRBD1. The V gene's germline CDR1 is LGHNT and CDR2 FRNRAP. The V segment lost 2 bases and the J segment 2 bases; nucleotides outside the gene matches: 6. The CDR3 has 16 amino acids. The CDR3 sequence: CASGLSYRGGNQPQHF. The CDR3 DNA reads as TGTGCTAGTGGTTTGTCCTACAGGGGTGGCAATCAGCCCCAGCATTTT.

This sequence joins TRBV2 and TRBJ2-3; 9 positions match TRBD2. The V gene end was trimmed by 11 bases and the J gene end by 0 bases; junction bases not matched to a gene: 3. The length of the CDR3 is 13 residues. Germline CDR1 reads SNHLY; CDR2 reads FYNNEI. The CDR3 loop is CACSGGSTDTQYF. In DNA form, the CDR3 reads TGTGCCTGTAGCGGGGGTAGCACAGATACGCAGTATTTT.

CDR3 sequence reads: CASSLLSSGGNTGELFF. The CDR3 nucleotides read TGCGCCAGCAGCTTGTTATCCAGCGGGGGAAATACCGGGGAGCTGTTTTTT. The rearrangement links TRBV5-1 to TRBJ2-2, with TRBD2 matching 8 bases. Germline V gene lookup returns CDR1 SGHRS and CDR2 YFSETQ. The J segment lost 5 bases and the V segment lost 1 base, leaving 10 bases of the junction unmatched. The CDR3 sequence is 17 residues long.

The chain joins TRBV12-5 to TRBJ2-1, with a possible D match to TRBD1 (5 bases). V was trimmed by 6 bases and J by 0 bases, leaving 12 bases between them. Germline CDR1 LGHNT, CDR2 FRNRAP. This CDR3 spans 15 amino acids. This chain's CDR3 is CASGQTVRSYNEQFF. CDR3 sequence (DNA): TGTGCTAGTGGCCAGACAGTACGCTCCTACAATGAGCAGTTCTTC.

V is TRBV28 and J is TRBJ2-2; possibly TRBD1 or TRBD2 for D (5 bases each). V lost 4 bases and J 2 bases, leaving 14 bases between the germline ends. Germline V gives CDR1 MDHEN, CDR2 SYDVKM. This CDR3 has 16 residues. The CDR3 nucleotides are TGTGCCAGCAGTTCCCCCGGGACGGATAACACCGGGGAGCTGTTTTTT. Protein product: CASSSPGTDNTGELFF.

This chain links TRBV11-2 with TRBJ2-7; 8 nucleotides align to TRBD2. J lost 1 base, V lost 3 bases, and 5 bases had no gene match. This CDR3 region has 15 residues. Germline lookup yields CDR1 SGHAT and CDR2 FQNNGV. The CDR3 loop reads CASSFVSGDSYEQYF. CDR3 DNA: TGTGCCAGCAGCTTCGTTAGCGGGGATTCCTACGAGCAGTACTTC.

This chain connects TRBV18 to TRBJ2-5; D might be TRBD2 (5 bases). The CDR3 sequence is 13 residues long. The V gene's germline CDR1 is KGHSH and CDR2 LQKENI. The germline V and J ends were trimmed by 4 bases and 4 bases, with 10 bases remaining between them. The CDR3 protein is CASSRGGLETQYF. The CDR3 DNA reads TGTGCCAGCTCACGCGGCGGGCTAGAGACCCAGTACTTC.

The gene calls are TRBV30 and TRBJ2-3; D might be TRBD2 (6 bases). CDR1 is GTSNPN, CDR2 SVGIG, per germline (reference sequence). The CDR3 length is 14 residues. V shed 3 bases and J shed 3 bases, with 13 bases lying between them. The CDR3 is CAWRTSWVTDTQYF. CDR3 coding DNA: TGTGCCTGGAGAACTAGCTGGGTAACAGATACGCAGTATTTT.

This rearrangement joins TRBV7-6 to TRBJ2-1; D tentatively reads TRBD1 or TRBD2 (6 bases each). CDR3 length: 16 amino acids. Per germline, CDR1 SGHVS and CDR2 FNYEAQ. Trimming took off 3 bases at V and 8 bases at J, with 20 bases between the two ends. The CDR3 DNA sequence: TGTGCCAGCAGCTTCATGTTGAGGGGGGTAGGTGATGAGCAGTTCTTC. Amino acid sequence: CASSFMLRGVGDEQFF.

The rearrangement joins TRBV7-2 to TRBJ2-2, with a weak D call TRBD2 (5 bases). The CDR3 contains 15 residues. Germline CDR1 SGHTA, CDR2 FQGNSA. Trimming removed 3 bases from V and 3 bases from J, with 11 bases in between. The CDR3 sequence: CASSFGLMHTGELFF. CDR3 nucleotide sequence: TGTGCCAGCAGCTTTGGACTGATGCACACCGGGGAGCTGTTTTTT.

This chain connects TRBV5-6 to TRBJ1-6; D is unresolved. The germline gives CDR1 SGHDT, CDR2 YYEEEE. The ends were cut back, 4 bases at V and 0 bases at J, with 20 bases in the middle. The CDR3 runs to 19 residues. The CDR3, as DNA: TGTGCCAGCAGCCGGGTAACGGGCCGGGCTTTCTCCTATAATTCACCCCTCCACTTT. Translated: CASSRVTGRAFSYNSPLHF.

This chain uses TRBV11-2 with TRBJ1-2; 9 nucleotides align to TRBD1. Germline loops: CDR1 SGHAT, CDR2 FQNNGV. The V gene end was trimmed by 5 bases and the J gene end by 8 bases; junction bases not matched to a gene: 9. The CDR3 length is 14 residues. The CDR3 region has the DNA TGTGCCAGCAGCCAAGACACAGGGGGCCGGGGCTACACCTTC. Translation gives CASSQDTGGRGYTF.

J is TRBJ1-5 and V is TRBV6-5, with D unresolved. CDR1 is MNHEY, CDR2 SVGAGI, per germline. The CDR3 runs 16 residues. V lost 3 bases to trimming and J lost 2 bases, with 14 bases between them. The CDR3 reads CASSYHGIGGNQPQHF. CDR3 coding DNA: TGTGCCAGCAGTTATCATGGGATCGGGGGCAATCAGCCCCAGCATTTT.

V usage is TRBV12-5 and J usage is TRBJ2-6; D is possibly TRBD1 (6 bases). In germline, CDR1 is LGHNT, CDR2 FRNRAP. The CDR3 covers 15 residues. The V end was cut by 7 bases, the J end by 0 bases, with 10 bases between. CDR3 nucleotides: TGTGCTAGTGCAGGGGCCCACTCTGGGGCCAACGTCCTGACTTTC. Translation gives CASAGAHSGANVLTF.

The chain couples TRBV30 to TRBJ1-3; 9 nucleotides match TRBD1. This CDR3 comprises 16 residues. Germline lookup yields CDR1 GTSNPN and CDR2 SVGIG (reference sequence). V was pared by 2 bases and J by 0 bases, with 5 bases of the junction left unmatched. This CDR3 is CAWSQETGGSGNTIYF. Here the CDR3 DNA reads TGTGCCTGGAGTCAGGAGACAGGGGGCTCTGGAAACACCATATATTTT.

The DNA of the CDR3 is TGTGCTAGTCCACTCAGACAGGGATTCAATCAGCCCCAGCATTTT. Amino acid sequence: CASPLRQGFNQPQHF. This chain joins TRBV12-5 and TRBJ1-5, with 7 nucleotides matching TRBD1. This CDR3 region has 15 residues. Germline trimming cut 8 bases from V and 3 bases from J; bases unmatched to any gene: 10. Germline CDR1 reads LGHNT; CDR2 reads FRNRAP.

V usage is TRBV7-3 and J usage is TRBJ1-4; the D is unclear. Trimming took 1 base from V and 7 from J, leaving 13 bases between them. This CDR3 is built from 15 residues. Germline CDR1 and CDR2: SGHTA and FQGTGA. In DNA form, the CDR3 reads TGTGCCAGCAGCTTAAATGGGCAGAGTGGTGAAAAACTGTTTTTT. It is translated as CASSLNGQSGEKLFF.

The chain combines TRBV30 with TRBJ1-5; D remains ambiguous. In germline, CDR1 is GTSNPN, CDR2 SVGIG (reference sequence). This CDR3 spans 13 amino acids. Trimming stripped 2 bases from V and 2 bases from J, with 7 bases between. This CDR3 is CAWSRRGNQPQHF. The CDR3 DNA reads TGTGCCTGGAGTCGCCGCGGCAATCAGCCCCAGCATTTT.

The V call is TRBV4-3, the J call TRBJ2-7, with TRBD2 matching 12 bases. This CDR3 has 14 residues. V lost 6 bases to trimming and J lost 1 base; unmatched junction nucleotides: 1. Germline V gene data show CDR1 as LGHNA and CDR2 as YSLEER. CDR3: CASSTSGGSYEQYF. The CDR3 coding sequence is TGCGCCAGCAGTACTAGCGGGGGGTCCTACGAGCAGTACTTC.

This clone has more than one count but fewer than ten. This chain joins TRBV19 and TRBJ1-6; 7 positions agree with TRBD1. The V gene end was trimmed by 5 bases and the J gene end by 9 bases; junction bases not matched to a gene: 1. The CDR3 is 12 amino acids. Germline lookup yields CDR1 LNHDA and CDR2 SQIVND (reference sequence). The CDR3 coding sequence is TGTGCCAGTAGTCCAGGGGGTTCACCCCTCCACTTT. Translated: CASSPGGSPLHF.